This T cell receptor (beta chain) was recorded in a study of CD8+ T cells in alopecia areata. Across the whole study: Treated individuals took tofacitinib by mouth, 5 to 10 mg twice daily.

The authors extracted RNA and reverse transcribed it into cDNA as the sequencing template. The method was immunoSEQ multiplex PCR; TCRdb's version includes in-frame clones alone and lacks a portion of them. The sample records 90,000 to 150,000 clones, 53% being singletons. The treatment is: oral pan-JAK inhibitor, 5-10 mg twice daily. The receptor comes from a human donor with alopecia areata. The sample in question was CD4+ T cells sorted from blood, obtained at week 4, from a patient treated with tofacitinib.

CDR3 DNA sequence: TGTGCCAGCAGCTTGGCCACGGGATCTGGGGCCAACGTCCTGACTTTC. It yields the protein CASSLATGSGANVLTF. This chain links TRBV5-4 with TRBJ2-6, with a tentative D call TRBD2 (5 bases). Per the germline V gene, CDR1 is SGHNT and CDR2 is YYREEE (reference sequence). V was clipped by 0 bases and J by 1 base, with 8 bases between them. This CDR3 spans 16 amino acids.